Shown below are 15 T cell receptor beta chains from a single sample sequenced in a study of T cell responses to AZD1222 COVID-19 vaccine. Repertoires were generated with immunoSEQ multiplex PCR, while TCRdb's copy carries only in-frame clones and drops some. Found here are approximately 79,000 clones, 80% to 90% of them singletons; the top ten hold about 8%. The specimen was peripheral blood, collected on day 0 of AZD1222 vaccination. Receptor source: an adult in good health.

The V call is TRBV24-1, the J call TRBJ2-7; no clear D gene. Deletions cut 7 bases from V and 7 bases from J, with 13 bases between. This CDR3 spans 12 amino acids. Germline loops: CDR1 KGHDR, CDR2 SFDVKD. CDR3 loop: CATSAIGIEQYF. The CDR3 bases are TGTGCCACCAGCGCCATTGGGATTGAGCAGTACTTC.

This chain uses TRBV30 with TRBJ1-4, with D possibly matching TRBD1 (6 bases). This CDR3 is 13 amino acids long. Germline V gene sequence: CDR1 GTSNPN, CDR2 SVGIG (reference sequence). V was shortened by 2 bases and J by 8 bases, with 12 bases between the two germline ends. The CDR3 bases are TGTGCCTGGAGTAGGGGGAATGGGGAAAAACTGTTTTTT. This sequence encodes CAWSRGNGEKLFF.

The J gene is TRBJ2-1, the V gene TRBV11-3, with a tentative D call TRBD2 (6 bases). CDR1 and CDR2 (germline): SGHNT, YENEEA. Trimming stripped 5 bases from V and 7 bases from J, with 21 bases between. This CDR3 has 16 residues. CDR3 loop: CASSPPTSTRGNEQFF. CDR3 DNA: TGTGCCAGCAGCCCACCTACTAGCACGAGAGGGAATGAGCAGTTCTTC.

A note on this clone: This same CDR3 is encoded by further DNA sequences in the sample. V gene TRBV5-1 combines with J gene TRBJ2-7, with 11 bases matching TRBD2. Germline CDR1 reads SGHRS; CDR2 reads YFSETQ. This CDR3 has 14 residues. With V trimmed by 3 bases and J by 3 bases, 2 bases remained unmatched. The CDR3 DNA sequence: TGCGCCAGCAGCTCCACTAGCGGGAGCTACGAGCAGTACTTC. This translates into CASSSTSGSYEQYF.

The V gene is TRBV2, the J gene TRBJ1-6, with 7 bases identical to TRBD1. V lost 6 bases, J lost 0 bases, and 5 bases stayed unmatched. The CDR3 runs 16 residues. Germline-derived CDR1 and CDR2 are SNHLY and FYNNEI. The CDR3 sequence: CASRADRSSYNSPLHF. The CDR3 nucleotides are TGTGCCAGCAGGGCGGACAGGAGCTCCTATAATTCACCCCTCCACTTT.

This sequence joins TRBV19 and TRBJ1-1; 10 bases are shared with TRBD1. CDR1 is LNHDA, CDR2 SQIVND, per germline (reference sequence). CDR3 length: 13 residues. The J segment lost 5 bases and the V segment lost 10 bases, leaving 7 bases of the junction unmatched. CDR3 sequence: CATRDRGWTEAFF. The CDR3 DNA follows: TGTGCCACCCGGGACAGGGGATGGACTGAAGCTTTCTTT.

The chain uses TRBV19 and TRBJ2-1; TRBD1 is a possible D gene (6 bases). The length of the CDR3 is 13 residues. Germline assignment: CDR1 LNHDA and CDR2 SQIVND (reference sequence). Trimming cost V 4 bases and J 10 bases, with 14 bases left between them. In nucleotides, the CDR3 is TGTGCCAGTAGTACCCGACAGGCAAGGGAGCAGTTCTTC. This codes for CASSTRQAREQFF. Based on the CDR3 plus reference TRBV19 and TRBJ2-1, the full variable domain is DGGITQSPKYLFRKEGQNVTLSCEQNLNHDAMYWYRQDPGQGLRLIYYSQIVNDFQKGDIAEGYSVSREKKESFPLTVTSAQKNPTAFYLCASSTRQAREQFFGPGTRLTVL.

This clone was found a few times. The chain uses TRBV14 and TRBJ2-7, with D maybe TRBD1 (5 bases). The germline V gene has CDR1 SGHDN and CDR2 FVKESK. CDR3 size: 13 residues. V shed 2 bases and J shed 7 bases, with 12 bases lying between them. Written as DNA, the CDR3 is TGTGCCAGCAGCCAACCTTTAGCAGGGGAGCAGTACTTC. Its translation: CASSQPLAGEQYF.

This rearrangement joins TRBV27 to TRBJ2-3; D is possibly TRBD1 (5 bases). Germline CDR1 reads MNHEY; CDR2 reads SMNVEV (reference sequence). The CDR3 is 14 amino acids. With 6 bases removed from V and 0 bases from J, the gap between germline ends came to 10 bases. CDR3 sequence (DNA): TGTGCCAGCAGCTTCAGGGAAAGCACAGATACGCAGTATTTT. The encoded protein is CASSFRESTDTQYF.

This chain connects TRBV7-3 to TRBJ2-3, with D perhaps TRBD2 (6 bases). Germline CDR1 and CDR2: SGHTA and FQGTGA. V was shortened by 5 bases and J by 0 bases, with 12 bases between the two germline ends. CDR3 length: 15 residues. CDR3 amino acids: CASSLGLASTDTQYF. The CDR3 bases are TGTGCCAGCAGCCTCGGGCTAGCGAGCACAGATACGCAGTATTTT. The variable domain in full, with the rest retrieved from reference TRBV7-3 and TRBJ2-3, is GAGVSQTPSNKVTEKGKYVELRCDPISGHTALYWYRQSLGQGPEFLIYFQGTGAADDSGLPNDRFFAVRPEGSVSTLKIQRTERGDSAVYLCASSLGLASTDTQYFGPGTRLTVL.

V gene TRBV18 combines with J gene TRBJ1-1; TRBD1 is a possible D gene (5 bases). The CDR3 sequence is 14 residues long. Germline lookup yields CDR1 KGHSH and CDR2 LQKENI. V was trimmed by 4 bases and J by 5 bases, leaving 14 bases between them. The CDR3 loop is CASSLTGGTTEAFF. The CDR3 region has the DNA TGTGCCAGCTCACTTACCGGGGGTACGACTGAAGCTTTCTTT.

This sequence joins TRBV4-1 and TRBJ2-2; D uncertain. Germline loops: CDR1 MGHRA, CDR2 YSYEKL. The V and J ends lost 4 bases and 4 bases respectively, with 13 bases between them. The CDR3 runs to 15 residues. The CDR3, as DNA: TGCGCCAGCAGCCCCGCCAAGGAGATCACCGGGGAGCTGTTTTTT. Translated: CASSPAKEITGELFF.

V gene TRBV19 combines with J gene TRBJ1-4; TRBD1 agrees at 8 bases. The CDR3 spans 14 residues. The V gene's germline CDR1 is LNHDA and CDR2 SQIVND (reference sequence). V lost 6 bases and J lost 7; bases outside the gene matches: 7. In DNA, the CDR3 is TGTGCCAGTAGCCGACAGGGGTCGGTTGAAAAACTGTTTTTT. Residues: CASSRQGSVEKLFF.

V usage is TRBV11-2 and J usage is TRBJ2-5; the match to TRBD2 covers 7 bases. Germline V lookup: CDR1 SGHAT, CDR2 FQNNGV. Unmatched junction bases numbered 10, after V lost 7 bases and J lost 5 bases. CDR3 length: 14 amino acids. CDR3 sequence (DNA): TGTGCCAGCAACAGCGGGGTGGAGAGGGAGACCCAGTACTTC. Translation: CASNSGVERETQYF.

The chain has TRBV28 and TRBJ2-2; D possibly matches TRBD1 or TRBD2 (6 bases each). Germline V lookup: CDR1 MDHEN, CDR2 SYDVKM. V lost 8 bases and J 5 bases, leaving 18 bases between the germline ends. The CDR3 is made up of 15 amino acids. Here the CDR3 DNA reads TGTGCCAGCGAGAAAGGGGGGACGAGTACCGGGGAGCTGTTTTTT. It is translated as CASEKGGTSTGELFF.